The 18 T cell receptor beta chains given below trace back to one sample, sequenced in a study of T cell repertoires in cytomegalovirus infection. TCRdb reprocessed the reads via MiXCR and lists one record per CDR3 protein. The data show hundreds of thousands of distinct CDR3 sequences, roughly 30% seen once. Sequenced input: PBMCs. The receptor source for this set is a human donor in good health (CMV status not recorded). Some clones in this sample may be carry-over from other donors' samples.

The gene calls are TRBV15 and TRBJ2-3, with 8 bases aligning to TRBD2. V was clipped by 7 bases and J by 8 bases; unmatched bases: 8. CDR1 LNHNV and CDR2 YYDKDF come from the germline V gene (reference sequence). The CDR3 is 13 residues long. In nucleotides, the CDR3 is TGTGCCACCATCGGGCTAGCGGGCCTTACGCAGTATTTT. Translation gives CATIGLAGLTQYF.

The chain carries TRBV29-1 and TRBJ2-7; the D gene could be TRBD1 or TRBD2 (5 bases each). CDR1 is SQVTM and CDR2 is ANQGSEA in the germline V gene. V gave up 4 bases and J gave up 3 bases, with 7 bases separating them. CDR3 size: 11 residues. The CDR3 nucleotides read TGCAGCGTTGTGGGGGTCTACGAGCAGTACTTC. Protein: CSVVGVYEQYF.

CDR3 nucleotide sequence: TGTGCCAGCAGCAGCTACGGGGCGGGCTATGGCTACACCTTC. Its translation: CASSSYGAGYGYTF. This chain links TRBV5-4 with TRBJ1-2, with D possibly being TRBD1 (5 bases). Trimming shortened V by 4 bases and J by 4 bases, and 14 bases separated the two germline ends. This CDR3 region has 14 residues. CDR1 and CDR2 (germline): SGHNT, YYREEE (reference sequence).

A word on this clonotype: A much larger clone differs by one base, so this may be a read error. No conserved phenylalanine or tryptophan ends this CDR3, so it is likely a read error. This chain joins TRBV6-1 and TRBJ2-1; the match to TRBD2 covers 14 bases. Losses at the gene ends were 5 bases for V and 0 bases for J; bases not matched to a gene: 12. The CDR3 has 20 residues. Germline V gene sequence: CDR1 MNHNS, CDR2 SASEGT. CDR3 nucleotide sequence: TGTGCCAGCAGTTCATCTCCGGGACTAGCGGGGGTGAGCTCCTACAATGAGCAGTTCCTC. Encoded protein: CASSSSPGLAGVSSYNEQFL.

The genes are TRBV6-1 and TRBJ2-3; the D is unclear. Trimming cost V 1 base and J 4 bases, with 21 bases left between them. The CDR3 loop spans 18 amino acids. Germline V gene sequence: CDR1 MNHNS, CDR2 SASEGT. The CDR3 DNA follows: TGTGCCAGCAGTGAAGAGGTTCGCCGAGGTAATGGTCCAGATACGCAGTATTTT. Amino acid sequence: CASSEEVRRGNGPDTQYF.

This clonotype was found once. A junction end diverges from the germline sequence, so it may reflect a read error. This rearrangement joins TRBV7-6 to TRBJ2-3; D possibly corresponds to TRBD2 (5 bases). CDR3 length: 13 residues. The germline CDR1 and CDR2 sequences are SGHVS and FNYEAQ. The CDR3 loop reads CASSRTTSEGQYF. CDR3 bases: TGTGCTAGCAGCCGTACTACTAGTGAGGGGCAGTATTTT. The complete variable domain, with remaining parts taken from reference TRBV7-6 and TRBJ2-3, reads GAGVSQSPRYKVTKRGQDVALRCDPISGHVSLYWYRQALGQGPEFLTYFNYEAQQDKSGLPNDRFSAERPEGSISTLTIQRTEQRDSAMYRCASSRTTSEGQYFGPGTRLTVL.

On this clonotype: One junction end does not reproduce the germline sequence, and a read error may be involved. The CDR3 here is CASSPSLGQGWVVALF. The CDR3 DNA sequence: TGTGCCAGCAGCCCAAGTCTCGGACAGGGTTGGGTCGTGGCTTTATTT. The V and J genes are TRBV5-6 and TRBJ1-1, with 8 bases that match TRBD1. The CDR3 spans 16 residues. Germline V gene sequence: CDR1 SGHDT, CDR2 YYEEEE.

This clonotype was recorded many times. This chain uses TRBV7-2 with TRBJ2-3; no firm D call. This CDR3 contains 17 residues. Trimming left V 0 bases short and J 0 bases short, with 13 bases between. Looked up from germline, CDR1 is SGHTA and CDR2 is FQGNSA. CDR3 sequence (DNA): TGTGCCAGCAGCTTAGCGGAGAGGCGGTTTAGCACAGATACGCAGTATTTT. Protein sequence: CASSLAERRFSTDTQYF.

The gene calls are TRBV6-5 and TRBJ2-2; 8 nucleotides agree with TRBD2. The CDR3 is 17 residues long. V dropped 5 bases and J dropped 3; count of bases not matched to a gene: 11. CDR1 is MNHEY and CDR2 is SVGAGI in the germline V gene. The CDR3 here is CASSPPGGAVHTGELFF. In DNA form, the CDR3 reads TGTGCCAGCAGTCCCCCGGGGGGGGCAGTTCACACCGGGGAGCTGTTTTTT.

The V call is TRBV7-9, the J call TRBJ2-2; the D is unclear. The CDR3 is 14 residues long. Germline lookup yields CDR1 SEHNR and CDR2 FQNEAQ (reference sequence). V lost 7 bases to trimming and J lost 5 bases, with 14 bases between them. CDR3 amino acids: CASICSAGTGELFF. The DNA of the CDR3 is TGTGCCAGCATCTGTTCGGCAGGAACCGGGGAGCTGTTTTTT.

This clonotype was seen repeatedly, ten times or more. This chain joins TRBV28 and TRBJ1-4, with 7 nucleotides matching TRBD1. Losses at the gene ends were 2 bases for V and 7 bases for J; bases not matched to a gene: 7. CDR1 is MDHEN, CDR2 SYDVKM, per germline. The CDR3 contains 15 residues. DNA of the CDR3: TGTGCCAGCAGTTTAAGTAAGGGGGCAGGTGAAAAACTGTTTTTT. Protein product: CASSLSKGAGEKLFF. The full variable domain, in which reference TRBV28 and TRBJ1-4 provide the parts outside the CDR3, is DVKVTQSSRYLVKRTGEKVFLECVQDMDHENMFWYRQDPGLGLRLIYFSYDVKMKEKGDIPEGYSVSREKKERFSLILESASTNQTSMYLCASSLSKGAGEKLFFGSGTQLSVL.

This clonotype was counted between two and nine times. The J gene is TRBJ2-1, the V gene TRBV28; 10 bases line up with TRBD2. After removal of 7 bases from V and 0 bases from J, the junction contained 9 bases not matched to a gene. The CDR3 length is 17 residues. Germline V gene lookup returns CDR1 MDHEN and CDR2 SYDVKM. CDR3: CASTGLAGASSYNEQFF. The CDR3 nucleotides read TGTGCCAGCACGGGGCTAGCGGGGGCTAGCTCCTACAATGAGCAGTTCTTC.

In regard to this clonotype: This may stem from a read error, because a much larger clone lies one nucleotide away. J is TRBJ1-1 and V is TRBV7-8, with TRBD1 as a possible D gene (6 bases). CDR3 length: 17 amino acids. The germline V gene has CDR1 SGHVS and CDR2 FQNEAQ. Written as DNA, the CDR3 is TGTGCCAGCAGCAAGGAAAGACCGGGACACACGAACACTGAAGCTTTATTT. Its translation is CASSKERPGHTNTEALF.

This clonotype was recorded once. This may stem from a read error, because a much larger clone lies one nucleotide away. This chain connects TRBV7-2 to TRBJ2-7, with 13 bases that match TRBD2. The CDR3 extends over 18 amino acids. The J segment lost 3 bases and the V segment lost 2 bases, leaving 10 bases of the junction unmatched. Per the germline V gene, CDR1 is SGHTA and CDR2 is FQGNSA. The CDR3 DNA sequence: TGTGCCAGCAGCTTATTTGAGGGACTAGCGGGGACCCGCTACGAGCAGTACTTC. Translating gives CASSLFEGLAGTRYEQYF.

The chain couples TRBV6-2 or TRBV6-3 to TRBJ2-1, with D tentatively TRBD1 (6 bases). CDR3 length equals 14 residues. Trimming removed 0 bases from V and 8 bases from J, with 11 bases in between. CDR1 is MNHEY, CDR2 SVGEGT, per germline. Here the CDR3 reads CASSYSTGYDEQFF. CDR3 bases: TGTGCCAGCAGTTACTCAACAGGGTATGATGAGCAGTTCTTC.

As concerns this clonotype: The CDR3 carries no conserved terminal phenylalanine or tryptophan, so it likely arises from a read error. The limits of the CDR3 on the DNA are not certain, so only TCRdb's listed CDR3 is given. This chain links TRBV7-9 with TRBJ2-5. Per the germline V gene, CDR1 is SEHNR and CDR2 is FQNEAQ (reference sequence). The CDR3 numbers 16 amino acids, ends counted. This chain's CDR3 is CASSLDGGSQTNLTFS.

This clonotype was found many times. This rearrangement joins TRBV7-2 to TRBJ2-2, with unresolved D. V dropped 1 base and J dropped 5 bases, with 8 bases sitting between them. Germline V gene sequence: CDR1 SGHTA, CDR2 FQGNSA. The CDR3 is 14 residues long. CDR3 in DNA: TGTGCCAGCAGCTTAGAACCTATTACCGGGGAGCTGTTTTTT. It encodes CASSLEPITGELFF.

This clonotype was seen only a few times. The rearrangement joins TRBV12-3 or TRBV12-4 to TRBJ2-6; a possible D gene is TRBD1 (5 bases). CDR3 length: 15 residues. V was shortened by 6 bases and J by 0 bases, with 9 bases between the two germline ends. In DNA, the CDR3 is TGTGCCAGCAGCCTAGGGGCCTCTGGGGCCAACGTCCTGACTTTC. Its translation is CASSLGASGANVLTF.